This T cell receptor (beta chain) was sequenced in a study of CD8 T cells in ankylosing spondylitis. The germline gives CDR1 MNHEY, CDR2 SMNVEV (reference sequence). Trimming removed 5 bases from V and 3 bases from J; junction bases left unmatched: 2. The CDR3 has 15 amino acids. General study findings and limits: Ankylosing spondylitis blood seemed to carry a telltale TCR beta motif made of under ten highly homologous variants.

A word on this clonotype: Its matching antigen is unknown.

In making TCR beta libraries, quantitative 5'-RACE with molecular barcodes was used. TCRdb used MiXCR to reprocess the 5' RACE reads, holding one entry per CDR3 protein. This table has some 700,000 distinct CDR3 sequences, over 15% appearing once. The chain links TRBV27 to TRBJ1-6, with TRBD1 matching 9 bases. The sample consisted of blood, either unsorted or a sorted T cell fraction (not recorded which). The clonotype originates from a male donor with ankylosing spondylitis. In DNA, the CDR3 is TGTGCCAGCAGTCCGGACAGGGGCTATAATTCACCCCTCCACTTT. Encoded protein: CASSPDRGYNSPLHF.